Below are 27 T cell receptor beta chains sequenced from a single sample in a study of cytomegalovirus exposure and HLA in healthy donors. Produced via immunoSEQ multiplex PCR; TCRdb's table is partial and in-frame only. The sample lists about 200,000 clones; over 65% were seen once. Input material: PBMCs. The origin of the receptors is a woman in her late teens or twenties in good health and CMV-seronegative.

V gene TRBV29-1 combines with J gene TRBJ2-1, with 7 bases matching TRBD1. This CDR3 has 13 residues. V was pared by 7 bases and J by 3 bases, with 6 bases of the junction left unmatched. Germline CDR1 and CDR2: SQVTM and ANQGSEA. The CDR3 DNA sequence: TGCAGCGCCCCGGGACAGATCTACAATGAGCAGTTCTTC. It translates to CSAPGQIYNEQFF.

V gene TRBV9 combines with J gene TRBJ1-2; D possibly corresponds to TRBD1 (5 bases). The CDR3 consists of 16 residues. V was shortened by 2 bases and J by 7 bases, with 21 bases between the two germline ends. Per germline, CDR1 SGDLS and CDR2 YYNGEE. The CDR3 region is CASSVVGARAFSGYTF. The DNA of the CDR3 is TGTGCCAGCAGCGTCGTCGGGGCCAGGGCGTTTTCTGGCTACACCTTC.

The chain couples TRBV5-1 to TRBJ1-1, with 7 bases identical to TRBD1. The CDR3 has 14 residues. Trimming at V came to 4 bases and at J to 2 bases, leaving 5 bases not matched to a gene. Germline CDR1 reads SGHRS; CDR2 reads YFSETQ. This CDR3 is CASSPGQRNTEAFF. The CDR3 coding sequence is TGCGCCAGCAGCCCGGGACAGCGAAACACTGAAGCTTTCTTT.

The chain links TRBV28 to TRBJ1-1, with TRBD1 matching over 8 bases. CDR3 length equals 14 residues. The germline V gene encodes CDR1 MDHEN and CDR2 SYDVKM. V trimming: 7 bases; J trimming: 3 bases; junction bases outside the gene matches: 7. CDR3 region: CASTMDRVDTEAFF. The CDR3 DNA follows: TGTGCCAGCACCATGGACAGGGTCGACACTGAAGCTTTCTTT.

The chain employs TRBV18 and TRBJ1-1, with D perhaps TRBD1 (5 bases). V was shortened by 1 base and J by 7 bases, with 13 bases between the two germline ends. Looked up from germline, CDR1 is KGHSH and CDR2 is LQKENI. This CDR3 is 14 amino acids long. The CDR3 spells CASSPREGTVEAFF. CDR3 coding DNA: TGTGCCAGCTCACCACGAGAGGGGACGGTTGAAGCTTTCTTT.

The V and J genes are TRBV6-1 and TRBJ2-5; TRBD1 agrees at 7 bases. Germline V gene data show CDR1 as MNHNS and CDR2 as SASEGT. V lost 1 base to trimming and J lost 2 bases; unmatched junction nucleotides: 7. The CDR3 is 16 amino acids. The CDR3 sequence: CASSEGGTAIQETQYF. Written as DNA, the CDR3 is TGTGCCAGCAGTGAAGGGGGGACAGCCATTCAAGAGACCCAGTACTTC.

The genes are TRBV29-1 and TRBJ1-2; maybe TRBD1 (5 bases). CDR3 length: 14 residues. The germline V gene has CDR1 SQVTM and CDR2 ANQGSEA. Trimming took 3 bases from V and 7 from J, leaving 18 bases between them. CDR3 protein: CSVESGRRSGGYTF. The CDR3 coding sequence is TGCAGCGTTGAGTCGGGACGGAGGTCGGGTGGCTACACCTTC. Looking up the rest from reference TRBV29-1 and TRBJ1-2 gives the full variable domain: SAVISQKPSRDICQRGTSLTIQCQVDSQVTMMFWYRQQPGQSLTLIATANQGSEATYESGFVIDKFPISRPNLTFSTLTVSNMSPEDSSIYLCSVESGRRSGGYTFGSGTRLTVV.

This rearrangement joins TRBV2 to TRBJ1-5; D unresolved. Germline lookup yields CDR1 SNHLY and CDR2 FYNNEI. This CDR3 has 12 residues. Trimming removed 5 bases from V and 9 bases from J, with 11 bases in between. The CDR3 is CASSTMVWPQHF. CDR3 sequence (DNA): TGTGCCAGCAGTACCATGGTTTGGCCCCAGCATTTT. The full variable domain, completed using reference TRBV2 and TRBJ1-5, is EPEVTQTPSHQVTQMGQEVILRCVPISNHLYFYWYRQILGQKVEFLVSFYNNEISEKSEIFDDQFSVERPDGSNFTLKIRSTKLEDSAMYFCASSTMVWPQHFGDGTRLSIL.

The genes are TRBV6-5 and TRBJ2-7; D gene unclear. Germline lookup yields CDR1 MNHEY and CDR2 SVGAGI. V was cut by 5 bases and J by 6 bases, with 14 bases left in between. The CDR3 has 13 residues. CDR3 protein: CASSRSTSSEQYF. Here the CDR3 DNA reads TGTGCCAGCAGTCGTTCTACGAGTTCCGAGCAGTACTTC.

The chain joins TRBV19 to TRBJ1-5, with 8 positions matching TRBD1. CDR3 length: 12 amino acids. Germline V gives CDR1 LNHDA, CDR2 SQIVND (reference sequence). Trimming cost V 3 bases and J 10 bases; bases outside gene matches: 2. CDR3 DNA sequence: TGTGCCAGTAGTATCGACAGGGGACCCCAGCATTTT. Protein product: CASSIDRGPQHF.

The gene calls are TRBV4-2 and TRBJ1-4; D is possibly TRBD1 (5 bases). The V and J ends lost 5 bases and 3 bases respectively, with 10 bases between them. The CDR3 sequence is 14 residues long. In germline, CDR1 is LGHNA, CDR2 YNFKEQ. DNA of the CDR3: TGTGCCAGCAGCTCCAGGGCAGCTAATGAAAAACTGTTTTTT. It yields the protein CASSSRAANEKLFF.

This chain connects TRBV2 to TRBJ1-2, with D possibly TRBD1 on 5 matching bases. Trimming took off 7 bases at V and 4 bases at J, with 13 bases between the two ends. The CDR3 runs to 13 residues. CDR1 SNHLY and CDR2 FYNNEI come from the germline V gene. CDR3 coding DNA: TGTGCCAGCAAGCCGGGGGTTGGCTATGGCTACACCTTC. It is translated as CASKPGVGYGYTF.

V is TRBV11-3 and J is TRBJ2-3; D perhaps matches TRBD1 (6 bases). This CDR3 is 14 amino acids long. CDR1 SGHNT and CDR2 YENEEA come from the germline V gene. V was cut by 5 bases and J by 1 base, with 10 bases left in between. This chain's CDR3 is CASSARTGTDTQYF. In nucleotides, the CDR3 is TGTGCCAGCAGCGCGCGGACAGGCACAGATACGCAGTATTTT.

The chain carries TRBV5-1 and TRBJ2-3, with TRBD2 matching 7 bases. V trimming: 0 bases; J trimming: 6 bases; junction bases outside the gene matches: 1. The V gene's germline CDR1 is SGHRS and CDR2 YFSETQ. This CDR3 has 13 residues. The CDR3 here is CASSLGEGDTQYF. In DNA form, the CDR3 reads TGCGCCAGCAGCTTGGGGGAGGGGGATACGCAGTATTTT.

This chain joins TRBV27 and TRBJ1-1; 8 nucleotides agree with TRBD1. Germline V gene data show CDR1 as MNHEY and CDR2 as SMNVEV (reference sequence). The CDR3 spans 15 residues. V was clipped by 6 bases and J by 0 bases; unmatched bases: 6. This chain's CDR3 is CASSLQTGVNTEAFF. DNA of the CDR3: TGTGCCAGCAGCCTCCAGACAGGGGTGAACACTGAAGCTTTCTTT.

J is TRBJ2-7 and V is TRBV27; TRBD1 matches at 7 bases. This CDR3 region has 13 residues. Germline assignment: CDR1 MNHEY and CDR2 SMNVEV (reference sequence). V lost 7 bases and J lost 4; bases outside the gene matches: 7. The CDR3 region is CASTSGRGYEQYF. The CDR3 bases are TGTGCCAGCACGTCCGGCAGGGGGTACGAGCAGTACTTC.

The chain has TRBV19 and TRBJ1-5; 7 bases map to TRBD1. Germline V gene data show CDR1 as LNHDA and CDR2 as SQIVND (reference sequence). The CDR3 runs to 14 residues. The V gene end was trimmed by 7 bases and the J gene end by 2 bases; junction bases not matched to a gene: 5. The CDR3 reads CASKDRRGNQPQHF. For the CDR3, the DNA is TGTGCCAGTAAGGACAGGCGGGGCAATCAGCCCCAGCATTTT.

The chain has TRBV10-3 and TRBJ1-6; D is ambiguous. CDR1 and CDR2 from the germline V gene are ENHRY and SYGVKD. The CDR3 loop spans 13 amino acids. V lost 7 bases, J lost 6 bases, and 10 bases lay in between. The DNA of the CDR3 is TGTGCCATCAACGGAGAGATTAATTCACCCCTCCACTTT. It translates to CAINGEINSPLHF.

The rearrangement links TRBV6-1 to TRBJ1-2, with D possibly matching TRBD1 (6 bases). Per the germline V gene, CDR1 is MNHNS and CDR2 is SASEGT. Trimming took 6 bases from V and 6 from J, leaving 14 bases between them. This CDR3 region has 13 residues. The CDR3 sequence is CASSARGADGYTF. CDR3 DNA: TGTGCCAGCAGCGCCAGGGGCGCGGATGGCTACACCTTC.

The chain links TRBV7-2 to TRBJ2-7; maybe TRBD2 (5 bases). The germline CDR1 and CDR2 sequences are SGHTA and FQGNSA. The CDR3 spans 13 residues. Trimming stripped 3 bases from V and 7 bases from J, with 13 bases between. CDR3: CASSLLASPEQYF. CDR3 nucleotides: TGTGCCAGCAGCTTGCTAGCTTCACCTGAGCAGTACTTC.

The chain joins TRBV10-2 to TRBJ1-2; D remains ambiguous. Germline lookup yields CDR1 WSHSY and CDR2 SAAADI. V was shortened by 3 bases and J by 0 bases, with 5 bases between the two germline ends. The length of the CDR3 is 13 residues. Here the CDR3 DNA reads TGCGCCAGCAGTGATGGATCTAACTATGGCTACACCTTC. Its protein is CASSDGSNYGYTF.

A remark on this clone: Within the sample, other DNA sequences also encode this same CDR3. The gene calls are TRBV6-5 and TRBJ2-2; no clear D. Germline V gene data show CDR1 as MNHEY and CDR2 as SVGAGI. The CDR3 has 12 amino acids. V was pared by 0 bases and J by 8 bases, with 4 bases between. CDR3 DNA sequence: TGTGCCAGCAGTTACTCGGGGGGGGAGCTGTTTTTT. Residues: CASSYSGGELFF.

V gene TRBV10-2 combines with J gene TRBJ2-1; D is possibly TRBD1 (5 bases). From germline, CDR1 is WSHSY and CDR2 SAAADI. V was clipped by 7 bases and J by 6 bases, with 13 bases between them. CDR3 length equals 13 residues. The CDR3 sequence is CASNFQGINEQFF. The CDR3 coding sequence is TGCGCCAGCAATTTCCAGGGAATCAATGAGCAGTTCTTC.

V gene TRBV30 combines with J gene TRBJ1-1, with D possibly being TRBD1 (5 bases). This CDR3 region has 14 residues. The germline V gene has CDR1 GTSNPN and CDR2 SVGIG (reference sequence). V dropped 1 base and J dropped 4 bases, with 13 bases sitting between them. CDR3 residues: CAWSGDQPGTEAFF. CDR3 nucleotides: TGTGCCTGGAGTGGGGACCAGCCGGGCACTGAAGCTTTCTTT.

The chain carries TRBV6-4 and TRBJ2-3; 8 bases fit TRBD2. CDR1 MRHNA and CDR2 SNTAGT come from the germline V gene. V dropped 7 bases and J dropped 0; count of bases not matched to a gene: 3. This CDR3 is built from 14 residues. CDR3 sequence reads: CASKLAASTDTQYF. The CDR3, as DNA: TGTGCCAGCAAACTAGCGGCTAGCACAGATACGCAGTATTTT.

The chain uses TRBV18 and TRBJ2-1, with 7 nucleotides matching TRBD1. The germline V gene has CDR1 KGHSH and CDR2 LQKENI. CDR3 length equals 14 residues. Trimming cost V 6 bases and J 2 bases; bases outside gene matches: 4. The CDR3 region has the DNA TGTGCCAGCTCGGCCGGGACAGCCTACAATGAGCAGTTCTTC. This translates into CASSAGTAYNEQFF.

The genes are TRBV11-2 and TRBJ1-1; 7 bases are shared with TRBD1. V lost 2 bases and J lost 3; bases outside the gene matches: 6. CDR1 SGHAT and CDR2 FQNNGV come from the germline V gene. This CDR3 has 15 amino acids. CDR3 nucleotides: TGTGCCAGCAGCTTAAGAGGGGACAGATACACTGAAGCTTTCTTT. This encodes CASSLRGDRYTEAFF.